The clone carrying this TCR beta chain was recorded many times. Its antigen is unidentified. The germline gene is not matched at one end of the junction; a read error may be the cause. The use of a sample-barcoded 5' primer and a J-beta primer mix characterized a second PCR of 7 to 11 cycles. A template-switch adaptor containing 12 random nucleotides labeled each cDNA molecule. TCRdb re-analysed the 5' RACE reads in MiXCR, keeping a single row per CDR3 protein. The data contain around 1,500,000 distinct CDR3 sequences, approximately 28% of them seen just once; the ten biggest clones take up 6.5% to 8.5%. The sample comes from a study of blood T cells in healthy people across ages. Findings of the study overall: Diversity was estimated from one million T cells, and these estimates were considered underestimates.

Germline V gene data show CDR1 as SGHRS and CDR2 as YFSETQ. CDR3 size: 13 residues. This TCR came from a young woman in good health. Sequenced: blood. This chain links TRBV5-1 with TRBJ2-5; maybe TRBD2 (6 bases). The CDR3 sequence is CASSLGLRETQYF. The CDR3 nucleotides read TGTGCCAGCAGTTTGGGACTTAGGGAGACCCAGTACTTC.